One sample yielded the 4 T cell receptor beta chains listed below, sequenced in a study of spatial heterogeneity in lung cancer. TCRdb analysed the 5' RACE reads with MiXCR anew, one entry per CDR3 protein. Counted here are a few thousand distinct CDR3 sequences, 3% to 4% occurring once; the ten biggest clones make up 16%. Time point here: sample taken at primary tumor resection. This specimen was lung tissue, taken at surgery. These receptors were taken from a human donor with early-stage non-small cell lung cancer.

The table lists this clonotype with a few counts. With the library built for alpha chains, this beta chain is off target and its frequency is not meaningful. This rearrangement joins TRBV6-5 to TRBJ1-5; 7 bases align to TRBD1. Germline trimming cut 2 bases from V and 7 bases from J; bases unmatched to any gene: 2. Looked up from germline, CDR1 is MNHEY and CDR2 is SVGAGI. The CDR3 spans 13 residues. CDR3 sequence: CASSYDREQPQHF. CDR3 DNA: TGTGCCAGCAGTTACGACAGGGAACAGCCCCAGCATTTT.

Comment on this clonotype: This beta chain was picked up by a library intended for alpha chains and is off target, so its count carries little meaning. The rearrangement uses TRBV12-3 or TRBV12-4 and TRBJ2-5; 10 bases fit TRBD2. Losses at the gene ends were 6 bases for V and 1 base for J; bases not matched to a gene: 5. The CDR3 contains 15 residues. CDR3 nucleotides: TGTGCCAGCAGCGGACTAGCGGCGAGCCAAGAGACCCAGTACTTC. Encoded protein: CASSGLAASQETQYF.

By share of the sample, this clonotype is medium-sized (0.01 to 0.1%). This beta chain is a stray read from a library made for alpha chains; its abundance is not meaningful. This rearrangement joins TRBV7-2 to TRBJ2-3, with TRBD1 identical over 8 bases. From germline, CDR1 is SGHTA and CDR2 FQGNSA. After removal of 4 bases from V and 2 bases from J, the junction contained 8 bases not matched to a gene. There are 16 residues in the CDR3. CDR3 protein: CASSWRTGFSTDTQYF. CDR3 nucleotides: TGTGCCAGCAGCTGGCGGACAGGGTTTTCCACAGATACGCAGTATTTT.

By share, this clonotype ranks as medium-sized. Because this beta chain is a stray read in a library intended to capture alpha chains, its abundance should not be given much weight. This chain joins TRBV5-6 and TRBJ1-5; D gene unclear. The CDR3 extends over 14 amino acids. Germline V gene lookup returns CDR1 SGHDT and CDR2 YYEEEE. Deletions cut 4 bases from V and 2 bases from J, with 10 bases between. CDR3 protein: CASSNEGGNQPQHF. CDR3 nucleotide sequence: TGTGCCAGCAGCAATGAGGGAGGCAATCAGCCCCAGCATTTT.